This TCR beta chain was profiled in a study of blood T cell repertoires in COVID-19. The V gene's germline CDR1 is SGHAT and CDR2 FQNNGV. The CDR3 contains 15 residues. After removal of 3 bases from V and 4 bases from J, the junction contained 5 bases not matched to a gene. Authors' methods: Amplification of reference gene primers was used by the study to estimate nucleated cell counts. Using immunoSEQ multiplex PCR, the repertoire was profiled, and TCRdb retains in-frame clones only, with some absent. V, J and clone size reflect that table, while D and trimming were determined from the DNA. The sample yields about 56,000 clones, about 85% seen once.

This sequence originates from a woman aged 80 or older with acute or convalescent COVID-19. V gene TRBV11-2 combines with J gene TRBJ1-4; 7 bases match TRBD1. The material sequenced was peripheral blood. DNA of the CDR3: TGTGCCAGCAGCTTGGGCAGGGGGATTAATGAAAAACTGTTTTTT. As protein: CASSLGRGINEKLFF.